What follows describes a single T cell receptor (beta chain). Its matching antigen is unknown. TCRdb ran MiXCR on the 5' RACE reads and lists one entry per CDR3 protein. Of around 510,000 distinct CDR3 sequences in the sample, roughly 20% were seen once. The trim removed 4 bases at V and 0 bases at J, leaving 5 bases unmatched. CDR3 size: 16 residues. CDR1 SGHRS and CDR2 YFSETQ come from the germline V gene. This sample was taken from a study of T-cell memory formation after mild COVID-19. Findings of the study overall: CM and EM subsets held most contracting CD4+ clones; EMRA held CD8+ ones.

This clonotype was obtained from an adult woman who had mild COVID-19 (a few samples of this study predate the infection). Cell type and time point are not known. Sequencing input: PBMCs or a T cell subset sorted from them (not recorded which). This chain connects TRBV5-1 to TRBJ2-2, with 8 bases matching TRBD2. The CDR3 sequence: CASSRGGTPNTGELFF. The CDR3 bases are TGCGCCAGCAGCCGGGGGGGGACACCGAACACCGGGGAGCTGTTTTTT.